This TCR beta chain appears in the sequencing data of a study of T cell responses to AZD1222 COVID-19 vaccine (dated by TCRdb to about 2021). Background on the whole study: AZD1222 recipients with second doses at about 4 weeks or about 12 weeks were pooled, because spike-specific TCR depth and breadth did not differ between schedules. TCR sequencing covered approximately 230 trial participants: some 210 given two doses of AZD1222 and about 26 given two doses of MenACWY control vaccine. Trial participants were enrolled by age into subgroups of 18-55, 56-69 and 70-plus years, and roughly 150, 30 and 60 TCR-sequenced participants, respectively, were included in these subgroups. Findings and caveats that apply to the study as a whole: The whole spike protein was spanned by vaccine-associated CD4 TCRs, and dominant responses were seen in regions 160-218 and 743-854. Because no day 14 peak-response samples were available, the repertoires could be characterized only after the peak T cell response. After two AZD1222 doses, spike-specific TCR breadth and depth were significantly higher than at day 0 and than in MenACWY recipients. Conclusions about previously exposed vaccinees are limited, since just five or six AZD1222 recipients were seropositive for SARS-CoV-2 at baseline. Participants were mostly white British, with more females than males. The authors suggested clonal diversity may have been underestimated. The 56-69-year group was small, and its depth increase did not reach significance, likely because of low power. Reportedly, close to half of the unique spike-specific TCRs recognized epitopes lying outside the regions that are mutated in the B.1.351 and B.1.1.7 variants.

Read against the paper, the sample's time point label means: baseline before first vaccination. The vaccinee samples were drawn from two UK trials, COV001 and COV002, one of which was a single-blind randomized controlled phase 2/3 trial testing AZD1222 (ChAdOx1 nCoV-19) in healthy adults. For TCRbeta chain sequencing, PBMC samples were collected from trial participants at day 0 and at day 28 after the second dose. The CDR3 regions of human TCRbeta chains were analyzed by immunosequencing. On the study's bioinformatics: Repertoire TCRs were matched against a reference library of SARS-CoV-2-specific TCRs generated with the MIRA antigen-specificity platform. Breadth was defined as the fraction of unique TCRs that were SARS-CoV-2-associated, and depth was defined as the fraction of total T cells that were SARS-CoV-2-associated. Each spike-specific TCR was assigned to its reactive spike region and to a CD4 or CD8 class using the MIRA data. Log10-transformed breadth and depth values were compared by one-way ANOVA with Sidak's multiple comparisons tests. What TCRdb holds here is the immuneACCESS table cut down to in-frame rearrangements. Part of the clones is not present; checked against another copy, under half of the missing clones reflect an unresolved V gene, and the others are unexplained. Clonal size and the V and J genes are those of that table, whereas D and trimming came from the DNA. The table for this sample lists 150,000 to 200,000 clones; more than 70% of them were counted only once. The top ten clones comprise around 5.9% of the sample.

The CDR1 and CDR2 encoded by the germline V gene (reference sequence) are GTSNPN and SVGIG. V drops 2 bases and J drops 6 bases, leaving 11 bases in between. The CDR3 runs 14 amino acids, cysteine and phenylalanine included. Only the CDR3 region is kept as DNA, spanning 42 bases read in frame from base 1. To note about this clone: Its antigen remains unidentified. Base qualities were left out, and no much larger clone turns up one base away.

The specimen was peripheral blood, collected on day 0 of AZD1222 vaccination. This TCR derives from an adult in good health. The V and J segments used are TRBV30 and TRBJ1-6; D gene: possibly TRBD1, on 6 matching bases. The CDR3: CAWSTAGVNSPLHF. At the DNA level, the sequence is TGTGCCTGGAGTACTGCAGGGGTTAATTCACCCCTCCACTTT.